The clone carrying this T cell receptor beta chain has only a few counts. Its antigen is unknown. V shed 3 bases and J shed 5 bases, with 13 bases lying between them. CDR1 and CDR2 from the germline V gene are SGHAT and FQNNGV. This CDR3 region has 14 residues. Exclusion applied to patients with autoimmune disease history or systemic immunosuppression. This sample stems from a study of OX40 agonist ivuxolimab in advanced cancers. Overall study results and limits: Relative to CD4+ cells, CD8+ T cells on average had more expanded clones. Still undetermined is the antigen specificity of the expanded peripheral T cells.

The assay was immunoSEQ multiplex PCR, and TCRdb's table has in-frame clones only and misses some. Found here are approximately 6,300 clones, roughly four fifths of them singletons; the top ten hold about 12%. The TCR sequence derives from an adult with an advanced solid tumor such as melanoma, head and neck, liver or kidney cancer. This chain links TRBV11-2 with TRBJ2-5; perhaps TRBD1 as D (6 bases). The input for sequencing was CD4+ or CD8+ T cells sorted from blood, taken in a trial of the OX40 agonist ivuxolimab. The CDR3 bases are TGTGCCAGCAGCTTTTCTGGGGGCTCTGAGACCCAGTACTTC. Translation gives CASSFSGGSETQYF.